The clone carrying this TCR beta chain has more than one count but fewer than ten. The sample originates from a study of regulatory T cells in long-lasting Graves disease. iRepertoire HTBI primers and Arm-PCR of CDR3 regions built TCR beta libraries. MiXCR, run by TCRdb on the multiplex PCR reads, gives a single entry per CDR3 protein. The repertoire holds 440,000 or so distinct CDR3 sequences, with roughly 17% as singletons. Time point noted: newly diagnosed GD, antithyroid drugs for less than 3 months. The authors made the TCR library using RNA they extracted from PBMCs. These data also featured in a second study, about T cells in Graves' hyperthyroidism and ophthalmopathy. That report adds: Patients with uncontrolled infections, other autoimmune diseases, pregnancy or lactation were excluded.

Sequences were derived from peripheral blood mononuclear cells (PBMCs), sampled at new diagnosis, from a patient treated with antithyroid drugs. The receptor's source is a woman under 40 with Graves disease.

The CDR3 DNA reads as TGTGCCAGCAGGCCCTCAGTAGGGTATAATGAAAAACTGTTTTTT. This codes for CASRPSVGYNEKLFF. V and J are TRBV12-3 or TRBV12-4 and TRBJ1-4; no clear D. This CDR3 is built from 15 residues. V lost 6 bases and J lost 4, with 15 bases in between.